This entry lists 9 T cell receptor beta chains sequenced from one sample in a study of T cells after yellow fever vaccination (dated by TCRdb to between 2019 and 2020). Library construction relied on 5' RACE. These reads were obtained on an Illumina NovaSeq 6000. The public reads were quality trimmed at Q25 with fastp and then assembled into clones with MiXCR by TCRdb, keeping productive beta chains. Rows merge per CDR3 protein into single entries with the most common DNA and genes. This sample has 150,000 to 200,000 distinct CDR3 sequences in its table, and 9.5% to 12% of those were observed once. The top ten clones comprise around 34% of the sample. The treatment or condition label here, explained by the study, means: live attenuated yellow fever vaccine strain. Sequencing was performed on CD8+ T cells sorted from PBMCs, taken 15 days after the yellow fever booster vaccination. The receptors were sampled from a man between 18 and 29 years old who received the YFV17D yellow fever vaccine.

This clonotype was picked up a small number of times. V gene TRBV10-3 combines with J gene TRBJ1-2; TRBD1 is a possible D gene (6 bases). V dropped 0 bases and J dropped 7 bases, with 12 bases sitting between them. Looked up from germline, CDR1 is ENHRY and CDR2 is SYGVKD. There are 14 residues in the CDR3. The CDR3 DNA sequence: TGTGCCATCAGTGAGTCGCCAGGGGTGGGTGGCTACACCTTC. As protein: CAISESPGVGGYTF.

This clonotype turned up a few times. This chain uses TRBV15 with TRBJ2-1, with D unresolved. V shed 5 bases and J shed 6 bases, with 14 bases lying between them. CDR3 length equals 14 residues. Germline assignment: CDR1 LNHNV and CDR2 YYDKDF (reference sequence). The CDR3 loop reads CATSPLGPGNEQFF. DNA of the CDR3: TGTGCCACCAGCCCGCTTGGCCCAGGCAATGAGCAGTTCTTC. The whole variable domain, filled in from reference TRBV15 and TRBJ2-1, reads DAMVIQNPRYQVTQFGKPVTLSCSQTLNHNVMYWYQQKSSQAPKLLFHYYDKDFNNEADTPDNFQSRRPNTSFCFLDIRSPGLGDTAMYLCATSPLGPGNEQFFGPGTRLTVL.

This clonotype was picked up a small number of times. The V call is TRBV5-1, the J call TRBJ2-2; tentative D call: TRBD1 (5 bases). Per germline, CDR1 SGHRS and CDR2 YFSETQ. The CDR3 is 16 amino acids. Trimming shortened V by 4 bases and J by 1 base, and 14 bases separated the two germline ends. CDR3 DNA sequence: TGCGCCAGCAGCCCAGTCCTGACAGAGAACACCGGGGAGCTGTTTTTT. Translation: CASSPVLTENTGELFF.

This clonotype was seen a handful of times. The V call is TRBV20-1, the J call TRBJ2-4; 8 bases align to TRBD2. Trimming cost V 2 bases and J 2 bases; bases outside gene matches: 8. The CDR3 loop spans 16 amino acids. CDR1 is DFQATT, CDR2 SNEGSKA, per germline (reference sequence). CDR3 in DNA: TGCAGTGCTAGAAGGCTGCGGGGGGACACCAAAAACATTCAGTACTTC. Its protein is CSARRLRGDTKNIQYF.

This clonotype was recorded a few times. The rearrangement uses TRBV28 and TRBJ2-7, with D perhaps TRBD1 or TRBD2 (5 bases each). From germline, CDR1 is MDHEN and CDR2 SYDVKM. This CDR3 comprises 14 residues. V shed 5 bases and J shed 4 bases, with 15 bases lying between them. CDR3: CASSTFGASYEQYV. The DNA of the CDR3 is TGTGCCAGCAGTACATTCGGGGCTTCTTACGAGCAGTACGTC.

This clonotype was counted a few times. This chain uses TRBV18 with TRBJ2-7, with 10 bases aligning to TRBD1. V dropped 3 bases and J dropped 6; count of bases not matched to a gene: 2. The CDR3 consists of 13 residues. The germline V gene encodes CDR1 KGHSH and CDR2 LQKENI. CDR3 loop: CASSPGTGVEQYF. The CDR3 nucleotides are TGTGCCAGCTCACCCGGGACAGGGGTCGAGCAGTACTTC.

CDR3 protein: CASKPPGLAGQYNEQFF. The CDR3 DNA sequence: TGCGCCAGCAAACCCCCGGGGCTAGCGGGGCAATACAATGAGCAGTTCTTC. The V gene is TRBV5-1, the J gene TRBJ2-1, with 9 bases lining up with TRBD2. This CDR3 spans 17 amino acids. The V and J ends lost 6 bases and 4 bases, in that order; junction bases with no gene match: 14. Germline lookup yields CDR1 SGHRS and CDR2 YFSETQ.

This rearrangement joins TRBV5-1 to TRBJ1-2; 9 bases agree with TRBD1. With V trimmed by 4 bases and J by 1 base, 5 bases remained unmatched. CDR3 length: 15 residues. Germline V gene data show CDR1 as SGHRS and CDR2 as YFSETQ. The CDR3 region is CASSSGTGLNYGYTF. Here the CDR3 DNA reads TGCGCCAGCAGCAGTGGGACAGGGCTTAACTATGGCTACACCTTC. The whole variable domain, remainder taken from reference TRBV5-1 and TRBJ1-2, is KAGVTQTPRYLIKTRGQQVTLSCSPISGHRSVSWYQQTPGQGLQFLFEYFSETQRNKGNFPGRFSGRQFSNSRSEMNVSTLELGDSALYLCASSSGTGLNYGYTFGSGTRLTVV.

This rearrangement joins TRBV12-3 or TRBV12-4 to TRBJ2-3; 11 bases fit TRBD1. The CDR3 length is 15 residues. Losses at the gene ends were 6 bases for V and 1 base for J; bases not matched to a gene: 3. CDR3 residues: CASSQGQGGTDTQYF. CDR3 bases: TGTGCCAGCAGCCAGGGACAGGGGGGCACAGATACGCAGTATTTT.